A selection of T cell receptor beta chains follows, all from one sample in a study of blood T cell repertoires in COVID-19. Profiling relied on immunoSEQ multiplex PCR, and the TCRdb table lists in-frame clones only, not all of them. Of hundreds of thousands of clones in the sample, 87% were seen once. The specimen was PBMCs or T cells enriched from blood (not recorded which). These TCRs come from a woman between 40 and 50 years old who had recovered from COVID-19. CDR3s include the opening cysteine and the closing phenylalanine or tryptophan. D genes are given only for firm matches. Not every row has a clone size; where given, it reads once, few, many or a size class.

CDR3	DNA	J	V	D	size
CASSEARTAGNTIYF	TGTGCCAGCAGTGAAGCGCGGACAGCTGGAAACACCATATATTTT	TRBJ1-3	TRBV6-1	NA	NA
CASRSDFNTGELFF	TGTGCCAGCAGGTCTGACTTCAACACCGGGGAGCTGTTTTTT	TRBJ2-2	TRBV7-2	NA	NA
CASSIGSRRQPQHF	TGTGCCAGTAGTATAGGTTCAAGGCGGCAGCCCCAGCATTTT	TRBJ1-5	TRBV19	NA	NA
CASAEGSLRDTQYF	TGTGCCTCAGCGGAGGGGAGCCTCAGAGATACGCAGTATTTT	TRBJ2-3	TRBV10-3	NA	NA
CASSQQETNEKLFF	TGCGCCAGCAGCCAACAGGAAACTAATGAAAAACTGTTTTTT	TRBJ1-4	TRBV4-1	NA	NA
CASSASLAGGETQYF	TGTGCCAGCAGCGCAAGCCTAGCGGGAGGAGAGACCCAGTACTTC	TRBJ2-5	TRBV7-2	TRBD2	NA
CASSSSRDRGRNTIYF	TGTGCCAGCAGTAGCAGCCGGGACAGGGGACGGAACACCATATATTTT	TRBJ1-3	TRBV28	TRBD1	few
CASSQDAGRYEQYF	TGTGCCAGCAGCCAGGATGCGGGACGCTACGAGCAGTACTTC	TRBJ2-7	TRBV7-9	NA	NA
CASSPTGVNSGNTIYF	TGCGCCAGCAGCCCGACAGGCGTAAACTCTGGAAACACCATATATTTT	TRBJ1-3	TRBV5-1	NA	NA
CASSTRQGRETQYF	TGCGCCAGCAGCACCCGACAGGGCCGGGAGACCCAGTACTTC	TRBJ2-5	TRBV5-1	TRBD1	NA
CASSPPTGKISPLHF	TGTGCCAGCAGTCCACCGACGGGAAAGATTTCACCCCTCCACTTT	TRBJ1-6	TRBV28	NA	NA
CASSPGGGRNSPLHF	TGTGCCAGCAGTCCGGGCGGGGGCAGGAATTCACCCCTCCACTTT	TRBJ1-6	TRBV28	NA	NA
CATSDLSGAVDTGELFF	TGTGCCACCAGTGATTTGTCAGGGGCGGTCGACACCGGGGAGCTGTTTTTT	TRBJ2-2	TRBV24-1	NA	once
CSASFLGAEKLFF	TGCAGTGCTAGTTTTCTGGGGGCGGAAAAACTGTTTTTT	TRBJ1-4	TRBV20-1	NA	NA
CASSLPRDRGFF	TGTGCCAGCAGTTTACCCCGCGACAGGGGCTTCTTC	TRBJ2-1	TRBV28	TRBD1	NA
CASSYNREPLHF	TGTGCCAGCAGCTACAACAGGGAACCCCTCCACTTT	TRBJ1-6	TRBV7-8	NA	NA